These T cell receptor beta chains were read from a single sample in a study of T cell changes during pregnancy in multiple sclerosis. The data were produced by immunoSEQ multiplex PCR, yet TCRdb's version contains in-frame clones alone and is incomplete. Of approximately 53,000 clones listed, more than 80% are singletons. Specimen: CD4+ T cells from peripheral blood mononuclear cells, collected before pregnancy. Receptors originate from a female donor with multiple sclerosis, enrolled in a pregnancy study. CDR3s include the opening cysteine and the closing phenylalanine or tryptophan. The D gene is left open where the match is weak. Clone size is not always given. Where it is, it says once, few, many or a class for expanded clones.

CDR3: CASSPGGYNEQFF
DNA: TGTGCCAGCAGTCCAGGGGGCTACAATGAGCAGTTCTTC
J: TRBJ2-1
D: TRBD1
V: TRBV28
size: -

CDR3: CASSRQGRRKETQYF
DNA: TGTGCCAGTAGTAGACAGGGACGGCGGAAAGAGACCCAGTACTTC
J: TRBJ2-5
D: TRBD1
V: TRBV19
size: -

CDR3: CASSLANRGQAYEQYF
DNA: TGTGCCAGCAGTTTGGCTAACAGGGGGCAGGCCTACGAGCAGTACTTC
J: TRBJ2-7
D: TRBD1
V: TRBV28
size: -

CDR3: CASSRDGGNSNQPQHF
DNA: TGCGCCAGCAGCCGGGACGGAGGGAATAGCAATCAGCCCCAGCATTTT
J: TRBJ1-5
D: -
V: TRBV4-1
size: -

CDR3: CASSFGRGNTEAFF
DNA: TGTGCCAGCAGCTTTGGGAGGGGGAACACTGAAGCTTTCTTT
J: TRBJ1-1
D: -
V: TRBV7-2
size: -

CDR3: CASSPQVIYEQYF
DNA: TGTGCCAGCAGTCCTCAGGTGATCTACGAGCAGTACTTC
J: TRBJ2-7
D: -
V: TRBV27
size: -

CDR3: CASSLAGGSGNTIYF
DNA: TGTGCCAGCAGCTTAGCGGGCGGGTCTGGAAACACCATATATTTT
J: TRBJ1-3
D: -
V: TRBV11-2
size: -

CDR3: CASSLITGVRNQPQHF
DNA: TGTGCCAGCAGCTTAATTACGGGGGTCAGGAATCAGCCCCAGCATTTT
J: TRBJ1-5
D: -
V: TRBV5-8
size: -

CDR3: CATSSLPVAGRGEQYF
DNA: TGTGCCACCAGCAGCCTCCCGGTCGCAGGGCGAGGCGAGCAGTACTTC
J: TRBJ2-7
D: -
V: TRBV15
size: -

CDR3: CASRAASRSSYNEQFF
DNA: TGTGCCAGCCGGGCGGCTAGCCGGAGCTCCTACAATGAGCAGTTCTTC
J: TRBJ2-1
D: -
V: TRBV7-2
size: -

CDR3: CASSPKGQGHGYTF
DNA: TGTGCCAGCTCACCAAAGGGGCAGGGCCATGGCTACACCTTC
J: TRBJ1-2
D: -
V: TRBV18
size: -

CDR3: CASSLGGGKETQYF
DNA: TGTGCCAGCAGCTTGGGGGGCGGAAAAGAGACCCAGTACTTC
J: TRBJ2-5
D: -
V: TRBV5-4
size: -

CDR3: CASSLEGIVGETQYF
DNA: TGCGCCAGCAGCTTGGAGGGGATTGTGGGAGAGACCCAGTACTTC
J: TRBJ2-5
D: -
V: TRBV5-1
size: few

CDR3: CASSTDRGSPEAFF
DNA: TGTGCCAGCAGCACTGACAGGGGCTCACCTGAAGCTTTCTTT
J: TRBJ1-1
D: TRBD1
V: TRBV2
size: -

CDR3: CASSPGLAGGPWETQYF
DNA: TGTGCCAGCAGCCCCGGACTAGCGGGAGGGCCGTGGGAGACCCAGTACTTC
J: TRBJ2-5
D: TRBD2
V: TRBV5-6
size: -

CDR3: CASSLLGQAPYEQYF
DNA: TGTGCCAGCAGTTTATTGGGGCAAGCTCCATACGAGCAGTACTTC
J: TRBJ2-7
D: -
V: TRBV28
size: -

CDR3: CASRTRQTYSGNTIYF
DNA: TGTGCCAGCAGGACCCGACAGACTTACTCTGGAAACACCATATATTTT
J: TRBJ1-3
D: -
V: TRBV2
size: -

CDR3: CASRTGFRPTINQPQHF
DNA: TGTGCCAGCCGTACAGGGTTCAGGCCTACCATCAATCAGCCCCAGCATTTT
J: TRBJ1-5
D: -
V: TRBV28
size: -

CDR3: CASSSTHSQSYEQYF
DNA: TGTGCCAGCAGTTCCACACACAGTCAGTCCTACGAGCAGTACTTC
J: TRBJ2-7
D: -
V: TRBV6-6
size: -

CDR3: CASSGDRRNQPQHF
DNA: TGTGCCAGCAGTGGTGACAGGCGCAATCAGCCCCAGCATTTT
J: TRBJ1-5
D: -
V: TRBV6-1
size: -

CDR3: CASSVDNAGGLTDTQYF
DNA: TGTGCCAGCAGCGTAGACAACGCGGGAGGTCTGACAGATACGCAGTATTTT
J: TRBJ2-3
D: TRBD2
V: TRBV9
size: -

CDR3: CASSTLTGNTEAFF
DNA: TGTGCCAGTAGTACCTTAACAGGGAACACTGAAGCTTTCTTT
J: TRBJ1-1
D: -
V: TRBV19
size: once

CDR3: CASSPTGTQYF
DNA: TGTGCCAGCAGCCCCACAGGGACCCAGTACTTC
J: TRBJ2-5
D: -
V: TRBV11-2
size: -

CDR3: CASSEVEFGGYTF
DNA: TGTGCCAGCAGTGAAGTAGAGTTTGGTGGCTACACCTTC
J: TRBJ1-2
D: -
V: TRBV2
size: -

CDR3: CASSGTGFTEAFF
DNA: TGTGCCAGCAGCGGGACAGGATTTACTGAAGCTTTCTTT
J: TRBJ1-1
D: TRBD1
V: TRBV7-9
size: -

CDR3: CASSSAGQGGPFRATMSSFF
DNA: TGTGCCAGCAGCTCAGCAGGGCAGGGGGGACCATTTAGGGCCACAATGAGCAGTTTCTTC
J: TRBJ2-1
D: -
V: TRBV7-8
size: -

CDR3: CASSLRPRADTQYF
DNA: TGTGCCAGCAGTTTACGTCCTCGGGCAGATACGCAGTATTTT
J: TRBJ2-3
D: -
V: TRBV27
size: -

CDR3: CAWSSGQGSFF
DNA: TGTGCCTGGAGCTCCGGACAGGGGAGCTTCTTC
J: TRBJ1-2
D: TRBD1
V: TRBV30
size: once

CDR3: CASSKRLISSYNEQFF
DNA: TGTGCCAGCAGCAAAAGACTCATTAGCTCCTACAATGAGCAGTTCTTC
J: TRBJ2-1
D: -
V: TRBV5-6
size: -

CDR3: CASSFNWGAGVYNEQFF
DNA: TGTGCCAGCAGCTTCAATTGGGGGGCGGGGGTATACAATGAGCAGTTCTTC
J: TRBJ2-1
D: -
V: TRBV11-3
size: -

CDR3: CASSQSGQGGDYGYTF
DNA: TGCGCCAGCAGTCAATCTGGACAGGGGGGGGACTATGGCTACACCTTC
J: TRBJ1-2
D: TRBD1
V: TRBV23-1
size: -

CDR3: CASSVSAIGVGTEAFF
DNA: TGTGCCAGCAGCGTAAGTGCCATCGGAGTTGGCACTGAAGCTTTCTTT
J: TRBJ1-1
D: -
V: TRBV9
size: -

CDR3: CASSLEQGAGNTIYF
DNA: TGCGCCAGCAGCTTGGAACAGGGCGCTGGAAACACCATATATTTT
J: TRBJ1-3
D: -
V: TRBV5-1
size: -

CDR3: CASSAWGGNTEAFF
DNA: TGTGCCAGCAGTGCCTGGGGGGGCAACACTGAAGCTTTCTTT
J: TRBJ1-1
D: -
V: TRBV6-4
size: -

CDR3: CASSLAGTGDTEAFF
DNA: TGTGCCAGCAGCTTAGCCGGGACGGGAGACACTGAAGCTTTCTTT
J: TRBJ1-1
D: -
V: TRBV7-9
size: -